These T cell receptor beta chains were read from a single sample in a study of control samples from healthy donors and cancer patients. Method: immunoSEQ multiplex PCR; TCRdb's copy keeps in-frame clones and lacks some. The sample yields roughly 80,000 clones, over 75% seen once. The sequencing sample was made of blood. The receptors derive from a woman between 50 and 59 years old in good health. CDR3s include the opening cysteine and the closing phenylalanine or tryptophan. The D gene is left open where the match is weak.

v_call: TRBV4-1
j_call: TRBJ1-1
d_call: -
cdr3_aa: CASSLEEVITEAFF

v_call: TRBV12-3/TRBV12-4
j_call: TRBJ1-5
d_call: -
cdr3_aa: CASSSRDGQPQHF

v_call: TRBV3-1/TRBV3-2
j_call: TRBJ1-1
d_call: -
cdr3_aa: CASSQQGFTEAFF

v_call: TRBV21-1
j_call: TRBJ1-2
d_call: -
cdr3_aa: CASTHLIGGYTF

v_call: TRBV9
j_call: TRBJ1-1
d_call: -
cdr3_aa: CASSRSSLMNTEAFF

v_call: TRBV18
j_call: TRBJ2-3
d_call: -
cdr3_aa: CASSPEWGREDTQYF

v_call: TRBV5-1
j_call: TRBJ1-2
d_call: TRBD1
cdr3_aa: CASSLDRDFGYTF

v_call: TRBV19
j_call: TRBJ2-7
d_call: TRBD1
cdr3_aa: CASSKGQVVYEQYF

v_call: TRBV15
j_call: TRBJ2-7
d_call: -
cdr3_aa: CATSRVNDSFYEQYF

v_call: TRBV28
j_call: TRBJ2-5
d_call: TRBD1
cdr3_aa: CASSTGGRETQYF

v_call: TRBV24-1
j_call: TRBJ2-1
d_call: TRBD1
cdr3_aa: CATSDLTGNYNEQFF

v_call: TRBV29-1
j_call: TRBJ2-7
d_call: TRBD1
cdr3_aa: CTATGQSSYEQYF

v_call: TRBV3-1/TRBV3-2
j_call: TRBJ1-2
d_call: -
cdr3_aa: CASSQDRYTGRAYGYTF

v_call: TRBV27
j_call: TRBJ2-7
d_call: -
cdr3_aa: CASSWTPRDEQYF

v_call: TRBV2
j_call: TRBJ1-2
d_call: -
cdr3_aa: CASSRVYGYTF

v_call: TRBV12-5
j_call: TRBJ2-3
d_call: -
cdr3_aa: CASGLVVGQTTDTQYF